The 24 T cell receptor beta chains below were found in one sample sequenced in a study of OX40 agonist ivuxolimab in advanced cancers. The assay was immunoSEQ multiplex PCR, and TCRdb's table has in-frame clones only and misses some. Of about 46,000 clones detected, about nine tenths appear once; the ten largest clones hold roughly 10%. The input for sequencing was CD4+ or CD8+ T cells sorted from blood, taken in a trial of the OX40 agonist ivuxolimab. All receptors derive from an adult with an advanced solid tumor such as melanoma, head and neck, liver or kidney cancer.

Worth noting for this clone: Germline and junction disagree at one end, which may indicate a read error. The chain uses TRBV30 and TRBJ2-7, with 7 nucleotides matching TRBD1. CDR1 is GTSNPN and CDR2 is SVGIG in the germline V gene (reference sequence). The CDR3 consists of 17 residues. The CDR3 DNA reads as TGTGCCTGGAGGGAGTGCCCCGGGGCACAGGGGTCCTGCGAGCAGTACTTC. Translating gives CAWRECPGAQGSCEQYF.

The CDR3 region has the DNA TGTGCCAGCAGCCTCGCGGGGGTTCAAGAGACCCAGTACTTC. It is translated as CASSLAGVQETQYF. The rearrangement links TRBV7-9 to TRBJ2-5; 7 bases fit TRBD2. The CDR3 consists of 14 residues. The V gene end was trimmed by 5 bases and the J gene end by 2 bases; junction bases not matched to a gene: 5. The V gene's germline CDR1 is SEHNR and CDR2 FQNEAQ (reference sequence).

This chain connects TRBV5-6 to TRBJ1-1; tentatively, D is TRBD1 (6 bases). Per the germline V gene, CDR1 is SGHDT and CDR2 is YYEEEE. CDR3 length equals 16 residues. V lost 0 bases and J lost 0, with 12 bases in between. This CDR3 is CASSLGTGSMNTEAFF. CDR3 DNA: TGTGCCAGCAGCTTGGGCACAGGGAGCATGAACACTGAAGCTTTCTTT.

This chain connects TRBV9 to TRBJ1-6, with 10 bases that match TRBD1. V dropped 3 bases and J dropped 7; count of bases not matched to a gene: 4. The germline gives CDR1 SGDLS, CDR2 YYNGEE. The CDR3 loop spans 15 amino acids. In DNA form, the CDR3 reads TGTGCCAGCAGCGACGACAGGGGGCGAAATTCACCCCTCCACTTT. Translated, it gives CASSDDRGRNSPLHF.

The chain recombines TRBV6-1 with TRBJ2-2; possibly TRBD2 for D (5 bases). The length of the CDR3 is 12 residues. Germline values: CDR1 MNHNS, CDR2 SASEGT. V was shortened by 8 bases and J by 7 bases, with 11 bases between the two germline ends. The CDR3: CASSTRGGELFF. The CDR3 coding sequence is TGTGCCAGCTCAACCCGGGGCGGGGAGCTGTTTTTT.

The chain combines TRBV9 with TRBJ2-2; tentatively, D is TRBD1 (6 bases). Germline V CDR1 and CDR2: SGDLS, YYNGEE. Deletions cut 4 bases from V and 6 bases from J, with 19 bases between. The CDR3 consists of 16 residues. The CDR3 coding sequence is TGTGCCAGCAGCCCCCAGACAGGTCCCCCAGCCGGGGAGCTGTTTTTT. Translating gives CASSPQTGPPAGELFF.

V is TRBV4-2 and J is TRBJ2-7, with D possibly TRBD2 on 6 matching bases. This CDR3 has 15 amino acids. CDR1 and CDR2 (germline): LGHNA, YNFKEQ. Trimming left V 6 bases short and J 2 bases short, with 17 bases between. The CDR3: CASREDSGAPYEQYF. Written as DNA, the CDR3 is TGTGCCAGCAGGGAGGATAGCGGCGCCCCCTACGAGCAGTACTTC.

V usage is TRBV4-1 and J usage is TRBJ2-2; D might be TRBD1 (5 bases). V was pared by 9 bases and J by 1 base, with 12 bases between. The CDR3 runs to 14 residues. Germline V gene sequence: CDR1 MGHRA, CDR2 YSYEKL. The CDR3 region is CASSLGVNTGELFF. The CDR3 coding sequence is TGCGCCAGTTCGCTAGGGGTGAACACCGGGGAGCTGTTTTTT.

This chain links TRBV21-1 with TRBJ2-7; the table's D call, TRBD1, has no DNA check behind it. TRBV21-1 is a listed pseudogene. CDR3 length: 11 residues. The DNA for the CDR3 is TGTGCCAGCAGTACCAGAGGGGGGCAGTACTTC. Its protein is CASSTRGGQYF.

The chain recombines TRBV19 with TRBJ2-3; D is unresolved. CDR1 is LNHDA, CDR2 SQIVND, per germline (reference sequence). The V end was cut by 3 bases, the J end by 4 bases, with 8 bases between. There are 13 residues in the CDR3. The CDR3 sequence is CASSMWSPDTQYF. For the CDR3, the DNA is TGTGCCAGTAGTATGTGGTCTCCAGATACGCAGTATTTT.

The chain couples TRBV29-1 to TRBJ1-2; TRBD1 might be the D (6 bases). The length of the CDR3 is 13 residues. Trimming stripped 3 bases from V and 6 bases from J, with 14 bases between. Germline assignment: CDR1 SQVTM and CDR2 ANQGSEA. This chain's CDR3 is CSVDHGTPDGYTF. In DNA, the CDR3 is TGCAGCGTTGACCATGGGACACCAGATGGCTACACCTTC.

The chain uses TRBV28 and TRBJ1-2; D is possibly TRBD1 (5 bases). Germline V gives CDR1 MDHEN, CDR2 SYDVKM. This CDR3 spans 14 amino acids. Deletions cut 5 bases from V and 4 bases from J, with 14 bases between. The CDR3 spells CASSLGGHLYGYTF. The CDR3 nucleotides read TGTGCCAGCAGTCTGGGAGGACACCTCTATGGCTACACCTTC.

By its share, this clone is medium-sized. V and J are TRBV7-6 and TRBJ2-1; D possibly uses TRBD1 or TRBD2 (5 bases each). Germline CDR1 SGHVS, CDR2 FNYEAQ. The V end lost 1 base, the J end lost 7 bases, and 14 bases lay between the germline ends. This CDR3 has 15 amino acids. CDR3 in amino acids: CASSLVMGPWNEQFF. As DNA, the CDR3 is TGTGCCAGCAGCTTAGTAATGGGACCCTGGAATGAGCAGTTCTTC. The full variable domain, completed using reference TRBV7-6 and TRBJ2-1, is GAGVSQSPRYKVTKRGQDVALRCDPISGHVSLYWYRQALGQGPEFLTYFNYEAQQDKSGLPNDRFSAERPEGSISTLTIQRTEQRDSAMYRCASSLVMGPWNEQFFGPGTRLTVL.

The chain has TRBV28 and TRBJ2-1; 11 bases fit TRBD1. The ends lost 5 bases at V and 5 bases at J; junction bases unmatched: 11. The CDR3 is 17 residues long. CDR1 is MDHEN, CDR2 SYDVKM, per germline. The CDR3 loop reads CASSLKDRGRGNNEQFF. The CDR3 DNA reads TGTGCCAGCAGTCTAAAGGACAGGGGGCGAGGGAACAATGAGCAGTTCTTC.

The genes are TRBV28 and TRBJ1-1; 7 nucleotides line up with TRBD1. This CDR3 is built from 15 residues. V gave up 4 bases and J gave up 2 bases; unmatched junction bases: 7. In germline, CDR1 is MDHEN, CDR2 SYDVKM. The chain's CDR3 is CASSSRQGYNTEAFF. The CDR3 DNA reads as TGTGCCAGCAGTTCCAGACAGGGTTATAACACTGAAGCTTTCTTT.

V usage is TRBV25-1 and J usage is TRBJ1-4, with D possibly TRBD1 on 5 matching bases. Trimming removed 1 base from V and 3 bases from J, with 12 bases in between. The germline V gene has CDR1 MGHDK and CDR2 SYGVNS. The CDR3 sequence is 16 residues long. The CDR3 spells CASSEFRLGANEKLFF. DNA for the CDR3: TGTGCCAGCAGTGAATTCAGGTTAGGGGCTAATGAAAAACTGTTTTTT.

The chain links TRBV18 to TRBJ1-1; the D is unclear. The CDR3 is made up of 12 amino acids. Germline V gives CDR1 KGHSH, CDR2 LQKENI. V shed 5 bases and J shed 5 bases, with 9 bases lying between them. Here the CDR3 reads CASSSLGTEAFF. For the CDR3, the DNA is TGTGCCAGCTCATCCCTCGGAACTGAAGCTTTCTTT.

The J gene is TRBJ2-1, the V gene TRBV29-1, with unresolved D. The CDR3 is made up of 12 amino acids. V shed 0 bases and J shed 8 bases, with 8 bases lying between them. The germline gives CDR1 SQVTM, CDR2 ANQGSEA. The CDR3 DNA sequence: TGCAGCGTTGAAGAGGGGAAGGATGAGCAGTTCTTC. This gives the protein CSVEEGKDEQFF.

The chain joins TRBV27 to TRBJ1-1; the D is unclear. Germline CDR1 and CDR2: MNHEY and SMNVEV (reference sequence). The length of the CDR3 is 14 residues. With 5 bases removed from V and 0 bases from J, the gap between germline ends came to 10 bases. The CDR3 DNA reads TGTGCCAGCAGTCCGAGGGTGATGAACACTGAAGCTTTCTTT. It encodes CASSPRVMNTEAFF.

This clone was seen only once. The CDR3 DNA sequence: TGTGCCAGCAGTCCAACTGGAAACACCATATATTTT. It is translated as CASSPTGNTIYF. The chain uses TRBV7-6 and TRBJ1-3; no firm D call. The V gene's germline CDR1 is SGHVS and CDR2 FNYEAQ. The CDR3 loop spans 12 amino acids. With 6 bases removed from V and 2 bases from J, the gap between germline ends came to 5 bases.

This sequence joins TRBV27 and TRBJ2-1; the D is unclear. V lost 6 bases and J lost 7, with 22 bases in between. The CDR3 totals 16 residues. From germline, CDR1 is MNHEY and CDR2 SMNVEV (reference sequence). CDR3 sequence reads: CASSPLRANPGNEQFF. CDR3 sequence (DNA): TGTGCCAGCAGCCCTCTCCGGGCCAACCCCGGGAATGAGCAGTTCTTC.

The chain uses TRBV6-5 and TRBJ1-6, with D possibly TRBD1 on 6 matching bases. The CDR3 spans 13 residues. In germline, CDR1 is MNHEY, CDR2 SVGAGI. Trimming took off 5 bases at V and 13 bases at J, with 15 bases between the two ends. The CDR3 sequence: CASSPGQFVPLHF. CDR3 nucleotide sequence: TGTGCCAGCAGTCCAGGACAGTTTGTGCCCCTCCACTTT.

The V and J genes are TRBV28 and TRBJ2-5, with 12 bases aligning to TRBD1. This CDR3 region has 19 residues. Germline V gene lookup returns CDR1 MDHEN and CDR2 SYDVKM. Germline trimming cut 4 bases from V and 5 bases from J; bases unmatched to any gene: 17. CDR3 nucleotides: TGTGCCAGCAGTTCTACGACCAGGGACAGGGGGCCCGGTCGTGAGACCCAGTACTTC. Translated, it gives CASSSTTRDRGPGRETQYF.

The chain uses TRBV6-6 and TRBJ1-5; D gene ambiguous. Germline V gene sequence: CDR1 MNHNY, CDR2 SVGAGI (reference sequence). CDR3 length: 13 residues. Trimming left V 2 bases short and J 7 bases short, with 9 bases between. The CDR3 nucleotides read TGTGCCAGCAGTTACCAGATAGGACAGCCCCAGCATTTT. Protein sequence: CASSYQIGQPQHF.